This T cell receptor (beta chain) was sequenced during a study of identical twins. The study, taken as a whole, reports: Researchers reported weaker excess twin sharing in beta out-of-frame sequences.

CDR3 length: 13 residues. V shed 6 bases and J shed 3 bases, with 12 bases lying between them. Each CDR3 protein is one row after TCRdb ran MiXCR on the 5' RACE reads. The sample records 200,000 or so distinct CDR3 sequences, around 8.1% being singletons. The table lists this clonotype with many counts. Its antigen is not identified. These same data were also listed under a study on yellow fever vaccine responses in identical twins.

The clonotype originates from a woman aged 18-29 years in good health. The sample was memory (CD45RO+) T cells sorted from blood. The rearrangement joins TRBV12-3 or TRBV12-4 to TRBJ2-7, with D uncertain. The CDR3 nucleotides read TGTGCCAGCAGCCCCCTCAATGGCTACGAGCAGTACTTC. Translation: CASSPLNGYEQYF.